A single T cell receptor beta chain is shown here with its context. A second PCR of roughly 7 to 11 cycles used a sample-barcoded 5' primer and a J-beta primer mix. TCRdb recomputed calls from the 5' RACE reads with MiXCR, one row per CDR3 protein. The data show about 680,000 distinct CDR3 sequences, 49% seen once. Each sample yielded at least 5.5 micrograms of PBMC total RNA. These data come from a study of blood T cells in healthy people across ages. Germline CDR1 reads MNHNS; CDR2 reads SASEGT. This CDR3 comprises 14 residues. Trimming pared 10 bases from V and 0 bases from J, leaving 14 bases between.

Sequenced material: blood. This sequence originates from a woman aged 55-70 years in good health. The chain couples TRBV6-1 to TRBJ2-3; D possibly corresponds to TRBD2 (6 bases). In DNA form, the CDR3 reads TGTGCCAACCGGGGGAAGCATAGCACAGATACGCAGTATTTT. It translates to CANRGKHSTDTQYF.